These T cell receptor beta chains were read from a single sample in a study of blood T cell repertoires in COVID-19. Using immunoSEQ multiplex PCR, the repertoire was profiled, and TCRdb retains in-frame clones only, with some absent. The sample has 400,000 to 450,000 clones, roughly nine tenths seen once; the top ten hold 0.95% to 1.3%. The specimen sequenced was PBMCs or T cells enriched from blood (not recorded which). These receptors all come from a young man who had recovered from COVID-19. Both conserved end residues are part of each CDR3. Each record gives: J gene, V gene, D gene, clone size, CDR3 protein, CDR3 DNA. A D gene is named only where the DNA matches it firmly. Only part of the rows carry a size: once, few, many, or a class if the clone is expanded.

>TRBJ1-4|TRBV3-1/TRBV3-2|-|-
CASSQGGKKLFF
TGTGCCAGCAGCCAGGGGGGAAAGAAACTGTTTTTT
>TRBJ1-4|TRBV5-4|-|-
CASSLTVNEKLFF
TGTGCCAGCAGCTTGACAGTTAATGAAAAACTGTTTTTT
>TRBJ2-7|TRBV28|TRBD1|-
CANNRGRSLFYEQYF
TGTGCCAACAACAGGGGGCGATCCTTATTCTACGAGCAGTACTTC
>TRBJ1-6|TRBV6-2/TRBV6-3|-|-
CASSRTDYNSPLHF
TGTGCCAGCAGTCGGACAGATTATAATTCACCCCTCCACTTT
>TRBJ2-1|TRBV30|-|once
CAWSGRSSYNEQFF
TGTGCCTGGAGTGGCAGAAGCTCCTACAATGAGCAGTTCTTC
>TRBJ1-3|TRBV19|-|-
CASIPRAGQGGNTIYF
TGTGCCAGTATCCCTCGGGCAGGCCAGGGTGGAAACACCATATATTTT
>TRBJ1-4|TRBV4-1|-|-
CASRLRGSATNEKLFF
TGCGCCAGCAGACTACGGGGATCTGCAACTAATGAAAAACTGTTTTTT
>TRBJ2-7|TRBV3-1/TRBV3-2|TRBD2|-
CASSRGTSRYEQYF
TGTGCCAGCAGCCGTGGGACTAGCCGGTACGAGCAGTACTTC
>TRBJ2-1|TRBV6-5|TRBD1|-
CASSYSGGTENEQFF
TGTGCCAGCAGTTACTCTGGTGGGACAGAGAATGAGCAGTTCTTC
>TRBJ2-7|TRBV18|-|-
CASSPDTDEQYF
TGTGCCAGCTCACCAGACACCGACGAGCAGTACTTC
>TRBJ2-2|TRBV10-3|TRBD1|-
CAISESPGQGKAGELFF
TGTGCCATCAGTGAGTCCCCGGGACAGGGGAAGGCCGGGGAGCTGTTTTTT
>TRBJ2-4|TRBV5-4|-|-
CASSIGQGENIQYF
TGTGCCAGCAGCATAGGGCAGGGCGAGAACATTCAGTACTTC
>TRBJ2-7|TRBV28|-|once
CASSSVPGGQSSYEQYF
TGTGCCAGCAGTTCCGTGCCCGGGGGACAGAGCTCCTACGAGCAGTACTTC
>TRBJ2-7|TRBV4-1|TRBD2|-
CASSPRGSGFLEQYF
TGCGCCAGCAGCCCTCGCGGGAGCGGCTTCCTCGAGCAGTACTTC
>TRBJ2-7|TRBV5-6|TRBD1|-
CASSLVTQGAHEQYF
TGTGCCAGCAGCTTGGTAACACAGGGGGCTCACGAGCAGTACTTC
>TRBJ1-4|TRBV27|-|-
CASSFLSTGTNEKLFF
TGTGCCAGCAGTTTTTTATCAACGGGTACGAATGAAAAACTGTTTTTT
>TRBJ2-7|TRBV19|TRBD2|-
CASRTIAGGSTEQYF
TGTGCCAGTAGAACGATTGCGGGAGGAAGTACCGAGCAGTACTTC
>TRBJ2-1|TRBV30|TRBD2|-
CAWRYSGRSPYNEQFF
TGTGCCTGGAGATATAGCGGGCGGTCGCCTTACAATGAGCAGTTCTTC
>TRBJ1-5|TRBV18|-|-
CASSPGRGRSQPQHF
TGTGCCAGCTCACCAGGCCGGGGAAGGAGTCAGCCCCAGCATTTT
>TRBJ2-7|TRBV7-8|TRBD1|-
CASRGDRLTSYEQYF
TGTGCCAGCAGGGGGGACAGACTTACCTCCTACGAGCAGTACTTC
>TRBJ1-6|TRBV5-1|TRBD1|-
CASSLGQVNSPLHF
TGCGCCAGCAGCCTGGGACAGGTGAATTCACCCCTCCACTTT
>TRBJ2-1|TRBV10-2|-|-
CASSESDFSSYNEQFF
TGCGCCAGCAGTGAGTCTGACTTCAGCTCCTACAATGAGCAGTTCTTC
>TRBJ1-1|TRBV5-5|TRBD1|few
CASSLGTGVGTEAFF
TGTGCCAGCAGCTTGGGAACAGGGGTGGGGACTGAAGCTTTCTTT
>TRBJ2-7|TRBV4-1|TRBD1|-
CASSGKPGQNYEQYF
TGCGCCAGCAGTGGGAAACCGGGACAGAACTACGAGCAGTACTTC
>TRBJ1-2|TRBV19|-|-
CASSIGLEGPANYGYTF
TGTGCCAGTAGTATTGGGCTGGAGGGGCCAGCTAACTATGGCTACACCTTC
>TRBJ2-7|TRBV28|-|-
CASSPSSGQYF
TGTGCCAGCAGCCCCTCGTCCGGGCAGTACTTC
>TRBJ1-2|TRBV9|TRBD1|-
CASSARTGLEGYTF
TGTGCCAGCAGCGCCCGGACAGGGTTGGAGGGCTACACCTTC
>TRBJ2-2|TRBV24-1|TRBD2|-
CATSRGLATGELFF
TGTGCCACCAGCAGAGGACTAGCGACCGGGGAGCTGTTTTTT